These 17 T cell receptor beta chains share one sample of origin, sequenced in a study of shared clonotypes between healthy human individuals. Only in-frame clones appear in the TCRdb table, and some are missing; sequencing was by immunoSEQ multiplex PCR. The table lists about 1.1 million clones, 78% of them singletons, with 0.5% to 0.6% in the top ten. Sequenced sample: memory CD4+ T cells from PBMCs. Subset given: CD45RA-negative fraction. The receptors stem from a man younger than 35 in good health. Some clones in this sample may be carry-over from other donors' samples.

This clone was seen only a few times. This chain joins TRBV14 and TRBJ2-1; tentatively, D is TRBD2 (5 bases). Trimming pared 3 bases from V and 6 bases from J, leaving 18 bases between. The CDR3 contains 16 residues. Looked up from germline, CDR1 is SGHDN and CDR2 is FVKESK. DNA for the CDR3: TGTGCCAGCAGCCACGTCGAGGGAAGGGTTACCAATGAGCAGTTCTTC. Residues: CASSHVEGRVTNEQFF.

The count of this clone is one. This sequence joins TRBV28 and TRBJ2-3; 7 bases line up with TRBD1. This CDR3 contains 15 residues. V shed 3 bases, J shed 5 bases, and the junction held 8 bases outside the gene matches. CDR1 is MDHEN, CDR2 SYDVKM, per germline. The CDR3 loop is CASSFQGVVGDTQYF. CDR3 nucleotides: TGTGCCAGCAGTTTCCAGGGGGTAGTTGGAGATACGCAGTATTTT.

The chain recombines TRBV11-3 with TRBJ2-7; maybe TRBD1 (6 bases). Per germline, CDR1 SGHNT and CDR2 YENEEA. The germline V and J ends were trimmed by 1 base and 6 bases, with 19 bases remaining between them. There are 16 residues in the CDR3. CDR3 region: CASSLGGGRGVTEQYF. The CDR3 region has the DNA TGTGCCAGCAGCTTAGGGGGCGGCAGGGGTGTAACCGAGCAGTACTTC.

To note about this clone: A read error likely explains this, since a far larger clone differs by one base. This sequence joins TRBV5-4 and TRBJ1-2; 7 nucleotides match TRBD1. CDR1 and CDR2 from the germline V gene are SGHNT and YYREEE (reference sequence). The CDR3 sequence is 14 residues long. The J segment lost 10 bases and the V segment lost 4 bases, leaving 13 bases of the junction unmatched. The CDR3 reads CASSQVRAGGVYTF. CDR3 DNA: TGTGCCAGCAGCCAAGTTAGGGCAGGGGGTGTCTACACCTTC.

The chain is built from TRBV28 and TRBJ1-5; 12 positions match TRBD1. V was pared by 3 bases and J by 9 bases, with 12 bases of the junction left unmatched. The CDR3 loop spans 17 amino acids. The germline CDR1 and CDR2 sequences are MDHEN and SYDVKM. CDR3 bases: TGTGCCAGCAGTTTTGGGGGGACAGGGGGCCTCCTTAGGCCCCAGCATTTT. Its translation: CASSFGGTGGLLRPQHF.

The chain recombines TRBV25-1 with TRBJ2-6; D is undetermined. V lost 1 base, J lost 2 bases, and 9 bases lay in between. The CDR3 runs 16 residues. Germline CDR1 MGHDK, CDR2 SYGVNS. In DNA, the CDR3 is TGTGCCAGCAGTGAATGGACGGGTCCTGGGGCCAACGTCCTGACTTTC. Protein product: CASSEWTGPGANVLTF.

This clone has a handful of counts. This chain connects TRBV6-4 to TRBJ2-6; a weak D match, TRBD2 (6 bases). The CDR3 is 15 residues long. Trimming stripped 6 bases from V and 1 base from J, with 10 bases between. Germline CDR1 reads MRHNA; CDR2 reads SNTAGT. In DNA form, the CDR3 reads TGTGCCAGCAGCGTTGGGGGGTCTGGGGCCAACGTCCTGACTTTC. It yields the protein CASSVGGSGANVLTF.

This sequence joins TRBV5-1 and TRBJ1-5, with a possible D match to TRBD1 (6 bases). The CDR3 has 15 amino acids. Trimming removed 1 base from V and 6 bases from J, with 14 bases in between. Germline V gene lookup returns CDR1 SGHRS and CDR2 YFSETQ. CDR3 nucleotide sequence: TGCGCCAGCAGCTTGACCGGACAGAGGGGTCAGCCCCAGCATTTT. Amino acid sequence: CASSLTGQRGQPQHF.

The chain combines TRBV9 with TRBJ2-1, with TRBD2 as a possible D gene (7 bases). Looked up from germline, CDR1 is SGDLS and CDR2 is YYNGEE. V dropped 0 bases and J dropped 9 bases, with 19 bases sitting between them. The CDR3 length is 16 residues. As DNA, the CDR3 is TGTGCCAGCAGCGTAGTTGATGTACAGGGCGGGGGTGAGCAGTTCTTC. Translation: CASSVVDVQGGGEQFF.

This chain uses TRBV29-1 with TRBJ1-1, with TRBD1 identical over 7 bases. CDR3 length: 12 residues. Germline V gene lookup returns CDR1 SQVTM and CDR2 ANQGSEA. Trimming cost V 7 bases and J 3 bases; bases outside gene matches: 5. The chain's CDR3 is CSAGQGDTEAFF. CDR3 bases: TGCAGCGCCGGTCAGGGGGACACTGAAGCTTTCTTT.

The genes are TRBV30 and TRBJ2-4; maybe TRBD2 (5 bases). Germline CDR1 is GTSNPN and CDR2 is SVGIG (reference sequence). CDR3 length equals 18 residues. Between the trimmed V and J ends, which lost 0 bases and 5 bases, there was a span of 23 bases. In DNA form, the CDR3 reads TGTGCCTGGAGTGTTGGCAGGACTTCCATAGGTATCGAAAACATTCAGTACTTC. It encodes CAWSVGRTSIGIENIQYF.

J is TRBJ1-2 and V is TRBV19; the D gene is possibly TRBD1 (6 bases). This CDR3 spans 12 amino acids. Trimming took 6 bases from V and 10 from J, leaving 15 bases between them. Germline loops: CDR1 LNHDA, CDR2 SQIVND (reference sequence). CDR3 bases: TGTGCCAGTAGAGACCAGGGGAGAGACTACACCTTC. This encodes CASRDQGRDYTF.

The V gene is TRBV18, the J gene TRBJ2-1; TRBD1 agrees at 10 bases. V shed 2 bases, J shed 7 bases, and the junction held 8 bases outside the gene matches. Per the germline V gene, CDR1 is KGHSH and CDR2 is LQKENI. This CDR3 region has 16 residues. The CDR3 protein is CASSPWDRGAENEQFF. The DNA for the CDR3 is TGTGCCAGCTCACCATGGGACAGGGGCGCCGAAAATGAGCAGTTCTTC. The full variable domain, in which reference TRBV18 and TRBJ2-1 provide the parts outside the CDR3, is NAGVMQNPRHLVRRRGQEARLRCSPMKGHSHVYWYRQLPEEGLKFMVYLQKENIIDESGMPKERFSAEFPKEGPSILRIQQVVRGDSAAYFCASSPWDRGAENEQFFGPGTRLTVL.

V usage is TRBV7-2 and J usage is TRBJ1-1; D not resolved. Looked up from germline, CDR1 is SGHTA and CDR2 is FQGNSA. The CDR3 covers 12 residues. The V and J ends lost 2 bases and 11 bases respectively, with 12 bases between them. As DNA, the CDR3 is TGTGCCAGCAGCTTACTAAAGCTGATTGCTTTCTTT. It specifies CASSLLKLIAFF.

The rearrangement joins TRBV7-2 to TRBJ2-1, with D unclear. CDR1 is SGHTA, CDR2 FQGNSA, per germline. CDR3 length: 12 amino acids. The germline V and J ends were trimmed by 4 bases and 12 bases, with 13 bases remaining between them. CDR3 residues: CASSSSRLGQFF. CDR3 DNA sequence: TGTGCCAGCAGCTCAAGTAGGTTGGGGCAGTTCTTC.

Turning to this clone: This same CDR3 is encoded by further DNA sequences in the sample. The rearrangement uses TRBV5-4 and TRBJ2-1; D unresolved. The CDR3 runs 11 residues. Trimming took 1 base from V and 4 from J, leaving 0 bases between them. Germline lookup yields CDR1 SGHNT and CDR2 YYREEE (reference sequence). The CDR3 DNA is TGTGCCAGCAGCTTGTACAATGAGCAGTTCTTC. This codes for CASSLYNEQFF.

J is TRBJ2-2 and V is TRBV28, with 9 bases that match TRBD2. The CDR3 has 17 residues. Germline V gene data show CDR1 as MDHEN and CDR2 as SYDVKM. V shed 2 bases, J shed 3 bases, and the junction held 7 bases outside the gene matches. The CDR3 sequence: CASSLGIAGADTGELFF. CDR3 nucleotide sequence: TGTGCCAGCAGTTTAGGAATAGCGGGAGCGGACACCGGGGAGCTGTTTTTT.